This T cell receptor (beta chain) was recovered during a study of T cells in Graves' hyperthyroidism and ophthalmopathy. Germline values: CDR1 SNHLY, CDR2 FYNNEI. The trim removed 6 bases at V and 2 bases at J, leaving 10 bases unmatched. The CDR3 covers 17 residues. This clonotype showed up just a few times. Patients showing uncontrolled infection, other autoimmune disease, pregnancy or lactation were ineligible. TCR beta CDR3 regions were amplified from RNA. HTBI primers were used for first-round RT-PCR of the TCR CDR3. In TCRdb, the multiplex PCR reads were re-called with MiXCR into one record per CDR3 protein. The sample includes hundreds of thousands of distinct CDR3 sequences, around 38% seen only once; the top ten take 7.5% to 9.5%.

This clonotype was sampled from a man between 18 and 35 years old with Graves' hyperthyroidism. The chain couples TRBV2 to TRBJ2-7, with 13 positions matching TRBD2. Specimen: blood. The CDR3 reads CASRTGLAGDVAYEQYF. CDR3 bases: TGTGCCAGCAGGACCGGACTAGCGGGAGATGTCGCCTACGAGCAGTACTTC.